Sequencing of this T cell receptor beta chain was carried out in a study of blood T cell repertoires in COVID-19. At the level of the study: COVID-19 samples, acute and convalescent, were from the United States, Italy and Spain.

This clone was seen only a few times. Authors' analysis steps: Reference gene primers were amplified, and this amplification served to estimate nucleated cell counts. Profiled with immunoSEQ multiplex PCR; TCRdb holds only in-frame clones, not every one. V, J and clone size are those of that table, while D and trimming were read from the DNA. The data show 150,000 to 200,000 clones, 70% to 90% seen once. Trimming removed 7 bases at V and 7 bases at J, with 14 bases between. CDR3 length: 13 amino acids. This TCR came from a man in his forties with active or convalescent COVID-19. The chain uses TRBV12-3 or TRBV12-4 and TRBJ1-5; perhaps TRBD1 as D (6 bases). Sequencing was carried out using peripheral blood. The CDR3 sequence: CASTIDRSQPQHF. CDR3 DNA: TGTGCCAGCACCATAGACAGGTCGCAGCCCCAGCATTTT.